This entry describes one T cell receptor (beta chain). This sample also contains other DNA sequences that code for the same CDR3. As processed by the authors: The authors estimated nucleated cell counts from reference gene primer amplification. Method: immunoSEQ multiplex PCR; TCRdb's copy keeps in-frame clones and lacks some. That table furnishes V, J and clone size, whereas the DNA furnished D and trimming. The table includes about 150,000 clones, about 80% detected once. The sample originates from a study of blood T cell repertoires in COVID-19. Study as a whole: The samples span acute and convalescent COVID-19 from the United States, Italy and Spain. PBMCs, B-cell-depleted T cells, or T cells provided the cDNA or gDNA that made up the material.

Germline V gives CDR1 KGHSH, CDR2 LQKENI. This CDR3 comprises 14 residues. V trimming: 4 bases; J trimming: 7 bases; junction bases outside the gene matches: 5. This TCR derives from a man aged 65-85 years with active or convalescent COVID-19. V and J are TRBV18 and TRBJ1-5; 9 positions match TRBD1. The source material was peripheral blood. CDR3 region: CASSLGQGSQPQHF. The DNA for the CDR3 is TGTGCCAGCTCACTAGGACAGGGGAGCCAGCCCCAGCATTTT.